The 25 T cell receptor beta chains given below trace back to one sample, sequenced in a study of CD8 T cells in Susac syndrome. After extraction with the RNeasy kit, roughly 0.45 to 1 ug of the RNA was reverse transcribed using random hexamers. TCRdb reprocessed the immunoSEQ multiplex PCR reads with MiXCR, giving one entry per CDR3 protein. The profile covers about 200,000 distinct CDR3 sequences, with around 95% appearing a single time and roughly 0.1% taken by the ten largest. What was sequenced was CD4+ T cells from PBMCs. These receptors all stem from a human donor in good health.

The CDR3 sequence is CASSSGQQETQYF. The CDR3 bases are TGTGCCAGCAGCTCGGGACAGCAAGAGACCCAGTACTTC. The chain combines TRBV12-3 or TRBV12-4 with TRBJ2-5; 7 bases align to TRBD1. The trim removed 6 bases at V and 2 bases at J, leaving 3 bases unmatched. The CDR3 consists of 13 residues.

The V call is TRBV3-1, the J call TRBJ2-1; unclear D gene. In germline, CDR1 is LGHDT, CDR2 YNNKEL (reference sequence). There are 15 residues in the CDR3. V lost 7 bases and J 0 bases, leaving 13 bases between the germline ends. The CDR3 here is CASTEDRYSYNEQFF. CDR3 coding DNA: TGTGCCAGCACAGAGGACCGCTACTCCTACAATGAGCAGTTCTTC.

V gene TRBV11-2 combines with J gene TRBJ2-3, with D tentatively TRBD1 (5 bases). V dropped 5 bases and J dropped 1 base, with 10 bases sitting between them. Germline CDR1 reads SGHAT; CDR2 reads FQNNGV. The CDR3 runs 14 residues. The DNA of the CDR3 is TGTGCCAGCAGCAGAGGACACGGCACAGATACGCAGTATTTT. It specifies CASSRGHGTDTQYF.

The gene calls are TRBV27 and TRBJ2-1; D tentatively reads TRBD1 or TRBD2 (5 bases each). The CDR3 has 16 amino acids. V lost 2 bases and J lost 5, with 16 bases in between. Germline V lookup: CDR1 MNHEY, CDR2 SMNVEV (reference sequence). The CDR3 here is CASSLLMRGVNNEQFF. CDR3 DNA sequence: TGTGCCAGCAGTTTACTTATGAGGGGTGTGAACAATGAGCAGTTCTTC.

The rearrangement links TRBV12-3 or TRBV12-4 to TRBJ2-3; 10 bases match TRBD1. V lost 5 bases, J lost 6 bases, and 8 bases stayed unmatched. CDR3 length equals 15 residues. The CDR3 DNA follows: TGTGCCAGCAGTCTCGGGGACAGGGGTCGTGATACGCAGTATTTT. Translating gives CASSLGDRGRDTQYF.

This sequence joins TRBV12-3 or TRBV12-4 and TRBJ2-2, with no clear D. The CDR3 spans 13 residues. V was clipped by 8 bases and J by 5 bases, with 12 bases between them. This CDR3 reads CASFRWGTGELFF. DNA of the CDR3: TGTGCCAGCTTCAGATGGGGAACCGGGGAGCTGTTTTTT.

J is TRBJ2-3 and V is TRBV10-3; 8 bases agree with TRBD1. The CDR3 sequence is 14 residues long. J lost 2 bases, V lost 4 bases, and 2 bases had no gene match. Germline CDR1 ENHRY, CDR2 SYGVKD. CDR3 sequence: CAISGGQATDTQYF. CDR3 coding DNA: TGTGCCATCAGTGGGGGACAGGCCACAGATACGCAGTATTTT.

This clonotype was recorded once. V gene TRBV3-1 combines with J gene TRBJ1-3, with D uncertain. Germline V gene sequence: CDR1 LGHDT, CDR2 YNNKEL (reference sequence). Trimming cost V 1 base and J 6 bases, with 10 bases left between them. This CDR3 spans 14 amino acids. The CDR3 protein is CASSQVNRPNTIYF. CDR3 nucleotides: TGTGCCAGCAGCCAAGTTAATCGACCAAACACCATATATTTT.

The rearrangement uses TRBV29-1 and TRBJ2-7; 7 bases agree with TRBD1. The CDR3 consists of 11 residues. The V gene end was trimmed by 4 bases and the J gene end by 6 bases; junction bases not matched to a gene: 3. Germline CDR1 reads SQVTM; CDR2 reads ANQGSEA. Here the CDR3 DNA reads TGCAGCGTTGGGACAGGAAGCGAGCAGTACGTC. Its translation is CSVGTGSEQYV.

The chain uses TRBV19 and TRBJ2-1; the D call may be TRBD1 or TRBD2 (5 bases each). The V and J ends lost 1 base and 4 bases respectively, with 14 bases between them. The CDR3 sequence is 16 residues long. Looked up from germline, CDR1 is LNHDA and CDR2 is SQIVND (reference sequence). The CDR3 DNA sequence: TGTGCCAGTAGTATAGTGGGGACGAAGGCTTACAATGAGCAGTTCTTC. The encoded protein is CASSIVGTKAYNEQFF.

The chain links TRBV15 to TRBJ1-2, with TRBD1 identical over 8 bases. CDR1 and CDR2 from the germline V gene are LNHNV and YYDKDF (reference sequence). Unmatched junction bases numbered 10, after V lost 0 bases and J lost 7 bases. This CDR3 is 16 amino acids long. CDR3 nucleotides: TGTGCCACCAGCAGAGATCTTCTTGACAGGGGTAGTGGCTACACCTTC. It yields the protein CATSRDLLDRGSGYTF. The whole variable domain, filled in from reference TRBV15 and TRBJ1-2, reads DAMVIQNPRYQVTQFGKPVTLSCSQTLNHNVMYWYQQKSSQAPKLLFHYYDKDFNNEADTPDNFQSRRPNTSFCFLDIRSPGLGDTAMYLCATSRDLLDRGSGYTFGSGTRLTVV.

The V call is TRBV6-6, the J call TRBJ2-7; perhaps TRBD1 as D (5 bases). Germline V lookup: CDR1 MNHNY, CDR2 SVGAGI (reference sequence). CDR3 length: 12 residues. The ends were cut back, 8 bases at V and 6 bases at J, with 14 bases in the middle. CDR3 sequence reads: CASSPGNIEQYV. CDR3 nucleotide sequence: TGTGCCAGCTCGCCAGGGAATATCGAGCAGTACGTC.

This CDR3 is CSAYGSVNTEAFF. The CDR3 nucleotides read TGCAGCGCATATGGGTCGGTAAACACTGAAGCTTTCTTT. The rearrangement links TRBV29-1 to TRBJ1-1; no definite D call. The length of the CDR3 is 13 residues. Germline values: CDR1 SQVTM, CDR2 ANQGSEA. V was cut by 7 bases and J by 2 bases, with 14 bases left in between.

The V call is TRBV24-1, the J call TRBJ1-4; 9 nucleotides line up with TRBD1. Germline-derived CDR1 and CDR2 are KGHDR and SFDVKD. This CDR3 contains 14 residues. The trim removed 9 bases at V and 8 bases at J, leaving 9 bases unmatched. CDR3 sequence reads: CATSAGDRDEKLFF. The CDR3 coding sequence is TGTGCCACCTCCGCGGGGGACAGGGACGAAAAACTGTTTTTT.

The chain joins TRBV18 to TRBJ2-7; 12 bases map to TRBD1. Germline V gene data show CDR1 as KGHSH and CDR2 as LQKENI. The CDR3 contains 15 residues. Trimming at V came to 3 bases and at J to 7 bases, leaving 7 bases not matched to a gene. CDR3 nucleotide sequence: TGTGCCAGCTCACCGCCGGGACAGGGGGCGGGTGAGCAGTACTTC. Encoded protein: CASSPPGQGAGEQYF.

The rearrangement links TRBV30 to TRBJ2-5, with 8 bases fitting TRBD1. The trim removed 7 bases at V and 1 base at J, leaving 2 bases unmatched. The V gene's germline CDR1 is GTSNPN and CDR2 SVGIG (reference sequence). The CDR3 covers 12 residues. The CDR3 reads CASGQGQETQYF. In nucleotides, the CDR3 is TGTGCCTCTGGACAGGGCCAAGAGACCCAGTACTTC.

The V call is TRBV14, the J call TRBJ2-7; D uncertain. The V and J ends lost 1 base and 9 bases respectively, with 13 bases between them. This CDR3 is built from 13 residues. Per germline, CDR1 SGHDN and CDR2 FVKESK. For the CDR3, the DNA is TGTGCCAGCAGCCAAGTAGGCTCCTCCAGGCAGTACGTC. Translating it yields CASSQVGSSRQYV.

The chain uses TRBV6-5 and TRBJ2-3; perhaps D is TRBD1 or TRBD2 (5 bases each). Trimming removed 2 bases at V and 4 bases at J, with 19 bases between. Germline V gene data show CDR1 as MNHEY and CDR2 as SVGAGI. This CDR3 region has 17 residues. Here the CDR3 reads CASSYPGLPRSPDTQYF. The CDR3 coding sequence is TGTGCCAGCAGTTACCCGGGGCTCCCGCGGTCCCCAGATACGCAGTATTTT.

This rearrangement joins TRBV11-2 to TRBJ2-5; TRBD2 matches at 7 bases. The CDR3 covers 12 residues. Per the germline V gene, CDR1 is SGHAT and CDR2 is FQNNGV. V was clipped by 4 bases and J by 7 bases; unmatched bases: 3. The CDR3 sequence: CASSSTSPTQYF. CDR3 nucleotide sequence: TGTGCCAGCAGCTCGACTAGCCCGACCCAGTACTTC.

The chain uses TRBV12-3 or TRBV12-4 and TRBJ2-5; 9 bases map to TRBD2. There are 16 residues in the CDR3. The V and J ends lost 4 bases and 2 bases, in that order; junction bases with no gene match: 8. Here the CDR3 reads CASSSRLAVEQETQYF. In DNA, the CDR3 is TGTGCCAGCAGTTCGCGACTAGCGGTGGAGCAAGAGACCCAGTACTTC.

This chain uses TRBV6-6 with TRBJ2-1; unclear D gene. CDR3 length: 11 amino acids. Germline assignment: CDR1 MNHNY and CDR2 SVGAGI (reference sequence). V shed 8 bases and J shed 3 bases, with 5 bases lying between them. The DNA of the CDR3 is TGTGCCAGCGGCATCTACAATGAGCAGTTCTTC. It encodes CASGIYNEQFF.

The CDR3 spells CAWSWGNQPQHF. The CDR3 nucleotides read TGTGCCTGGAGTTGGGGAAATCAGCCCCAGCATTTT. The chain is built from TRBV30 and TRBJ1-5; D is uncertain. The ends were cut back, 2 bases at V and 4 bases at J, with 6 bases in the middle. The CDR3 is 12 residues long. Looked up from germline, CDR1 is GTSNPN and CDR2 is SVGIG (reference sequence).

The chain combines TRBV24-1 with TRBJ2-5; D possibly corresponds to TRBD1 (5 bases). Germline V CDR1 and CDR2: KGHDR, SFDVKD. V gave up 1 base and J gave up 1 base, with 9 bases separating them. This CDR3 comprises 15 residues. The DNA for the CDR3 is TGTGCCACCAGTGATTTCAAGGGGTCCCAAGAGACCCAGTACTTC. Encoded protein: CATSDFKGSQETQYF.

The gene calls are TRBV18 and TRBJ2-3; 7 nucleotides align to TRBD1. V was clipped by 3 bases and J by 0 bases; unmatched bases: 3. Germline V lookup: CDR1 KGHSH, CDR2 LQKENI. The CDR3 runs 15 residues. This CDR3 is CASSPGQSSTDTQYF. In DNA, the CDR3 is TGTGCCAGCTCACCGGGACAGTCTAGCACAGATACGCAGTATTTT.

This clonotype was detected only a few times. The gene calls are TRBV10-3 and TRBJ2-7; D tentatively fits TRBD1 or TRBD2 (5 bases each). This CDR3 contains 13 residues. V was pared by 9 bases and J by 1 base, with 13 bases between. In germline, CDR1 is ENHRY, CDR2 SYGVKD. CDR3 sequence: CAISGTESYEQYF. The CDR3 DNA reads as TGTGCCATTTCCGGGACGGAGTCCTACGAGCAGTACTTC.